These 16 T cell receptor beta chains originate from one sample sequenced in a study of T cells in Graves' hyperthyroidism and ophthalmopathy. Amplification of TCR beta CDR3 regions used RNA as the template. With the HTBI primer set, the TCR CDR3 went through a first round of RT-PCR. TCRdb ran MiXCR on the multiplex PCR reads and lists one entry per CDR3 protein. The sample shows about 640,000 distinct CDR3 sequences, more than 20% of them seen only once. The sequencing sample was made of blood. The origin of the receptors is a man aged 30 to 45 with Graves' ophthalmopathy.

The sample holds a few counts of this clonotype. The J gene is TRBJ1-5, the V gene TRBV28; D gene ambiguous. Between the trimmed V and J ends, which lost 5 bases and 0 bases, there was a span of 11 bases. This CDR3 spans 15 amino acids. Germline V gene sequence: CDR1 MDHEN, CDR2 SYDVKM. For the CDR3, the DNA is TGTGCCAGCAGTCCTCGGTTGGGTAGCAATCAGCCCCAGCATTTT. The encoded protein is CASSPRLGSNQPQHF.

The V and J genes are TRBV5-4 and TRBJ2-1; 16 bases fit TRBD2. CDR1 is SGHNT and CDR2 is YYREEE in the germline V gene (reference sequence). V was pared by 3 bases and J by 2 bases, with 5 bases of the junction left unmatched. This CDR3 is 18 amino acids long. CDR3 region: CASSSAGTSGRAYNEQFF. The CDR3 DNA reads as TGTGCCAGCAGCTCCGCAGGGACTAGCGGGAGGGCCTACAATGAGCAGTTCTTC.

V gene TRBV5-1 combines with J gene TRBJ2-5; D is possibly TRBD2 (5 bases). The CDR3 is 14 residues long. The V end was cut by 0 bases, the J end by 1 base, with 7 bases between. Germline CDR1 is SGHRS and CDR2 is YFSETQ. DNA for the CDR3: TGCGCCAGCAGCTTGGACGGAGGCCAAGAGACCCAGTACTTC. It yields the protein CASSLDGGQETQYF.

This chain links TRBV30 with TRBJ1-1, with D uncertain. Germline V CDR1 and CDR2: GTSNPN, SVGIG (reference sequence). Trimming took off 3 bases at V and 1 base at J, with 15 bases between the two ends. There are 15 residues in the CDR3. As DNA, the CDR3 is TGTGCCTGGAGGTTTGCGCGGGGTGGGAACACTGAAGCTTTCTTT. Protein: CAWRFARGGNTEAFF.

This clonotype was seen at least ten times. V is TRBV12-3 or TRBV12-4 and J is TRBJ1-1, with D unclear. The V gene lost 5 bases and the J gene lost 6 bases, with 13 bases spanning the gap. This CDR3 is built from 13 residues. The CDR3 here is CASSTHSGPEAFF. The DNA for the CDR3 is TGTGCCAGCAGTACCCACTCAGGTCCTGAAGCTTTCTTT.

This clonotype was observed at least ten times. V gene TRBV7-3 combines with J gene TRBJ2-1; tentatively, D is TRBD1 (6 bases). CDR1 and CDR2 from the germline V gene are SGHTA and FQGTGA. The length of the CDR3 is 14 residues. Trimming removed 2 bases from V and 4 bases from J, with 9 bases in between. In DNA, the CDR3 is TGTGCCAGCAGCTTAGGGGGCCGATACAATGAGCAGTTCTTC. This sequence encodes CASSLGGRYNEQFF.

This clonotype was recorded at least ten times. The rearrangement uses TRBV5-1 and TRBJ2-3, with D unclear. The CDR3 spans 15 residues. Per the germline V gene, CDR1 is SGHRS and CDR2 is YFSETQ. The V and J ends lost 4 bases and 0 bases respectively, with 12 bases between them. The CDR3 sequence is CASSPSAASTDTQYF. The CDR3 bases are TGCGCCAGCAGCCCTTCAGCAGCTAGCACAGATACGCAGTATTTT.

This clonotype was seen a few times. CDR3 region: CAISESAVSPYEQYF. CDR3 in DNA: TGTGCCATCAGTGAGTCAGCCGTGTCTCCCTACGAGCAGTACTTC. The genes are TRBV10-3 and TRBJ2-7; D call uncertain. The CDR3 runs to 15 residues. Trimming stripped 0 bases from V and 2 bases from J, with 11 bases between. Germline CDR1 ENHRY, CDR2 SYGVKD.

This clonotype was recorded many times. This chain joins TRBV12-3 or TRBV12-4 and TRBJ2-2, with D uncertain. V gave up 6 bases and J gave up 5 bases, with 13 bases separating them. There are 14 residues in the CDR3. CDR3 protein: CASSPQAATGELFF. DNA for the CDR3: TGTGCCAGCAGCCCCCAGGCAGCTACCGGGGAGCTGTTTTTT.

The table lists this clonotype with a few counts. This chain joins TRBV10-3 and TRBJ1-6, with 7 nucleotides matching TRBD1. Trimming took 8 bases from V and 8 from J; bases not matched to a gene: 15. The V gene's germline CDR1 is ENHRY and CDR2 SYGVKD. The CDR3 length is 16 residues. The CDR3 sequence is CAIGTSAGGGDSPLHF. CDR3 coding DNA: TGTGCCATCGGAACCTCGGCCGGAGGGGGCGATTCACCCCTCCACTTT.

In this sample, this clonotype turned up a few times. The V call is TRBV5-6, the J call TRBJ2-3; the D gene could be TRBD1 or TRBD2 (5 bases each). The germline CDR1 and CDR2 sequences are SGHDT and YYEEEE. The CDR3 sequence is 17 residues long. The V end was cut by 1 base, the J end by 4 bases, with 19 bases between. Here the CDR3 reads CASSLFRVGTKADTQYF. The DNA of the CDR3 is TGTGCCAGCAGCTTGTTCCGCGTTGGGACCAAGGCAGATACGCAGTATTTT.

The V gene is TRBV15, the J gene TRBJ2-1, with D uncertain. The CDR3 runs to 11 residues. V lost 8 bases, J lost 6 bases, and 8 bases lay in between. Per germline, CDR1 LNHNV and CDR2 YYDKDF (reference sequence). The CDR3 bases are TGTGCCACCGGCCAAGGCAATGAGCAGTTCTTC. Translating it yields CATGQGNEQFF. The whole variable domain, remainder taken from reference TRBV15 and TRBJ2-1, is DAMVIQNPRYQVTQFGKPVTLSCSQTLNHNVMYWYQQKSSQAPKLLFHYYDKDFNNEADTPDNFQSRRPNTSFCFLDIRSPGLGDTAMYLCATGQGNEQFFGPGTRLTVL.

The table lists this clonotype with a few counts. This rearrangement joins TRBV12-3 or TRBV12-4 to TRBJ2-7; 8 nucleotides line up with TRBD2. Trimming took 6 bases from V and 1 from J; bases not matched to a gene: 8. The CDR3 consists of 15 residues. This CDR3 is CASSRELAASYEQYF. CDR3 DNA: TGTGCCAGCAGCCGCGAACTAGCGGCTTCCTACGAGCAGTACTTC.

This rearrangement joins TRBV4-1 to TRBJ2-7, with TRBD1 identical over 10 bases. The CDR3 sequence is 16 residues long. Germline CDR1 reads MGHRA; CDR2 reads YSYEKL. J gave up 3 bases and V 4 bases, and 9 bases lay outside the gene matches. This CDR3 reads CASSPTGTGEDYEQYF. CDR3 sequence (DNA): TGCGCCAGCAGCCCCACTGGGACAGGGGAGGACTACGAGCAGTACTTC.

In this sample, this clonotype turned up a few times. The J gene is TRBJ2-1, the V gene TRBV24-1; TRBD2 is a possible D gene (6 bases). The CDR3 is made up of 13 amino acids. The V end was cut by 8 bases, the J end by 5 bases, with 12 bases between. CDR1 and CDR2 (germline): KGHDR, SFDVKD. The CDR3 reads CATKASANNEQFF. CDR3 in DNA: TGTGCCACCAAAGCTAGCGCTAACAATGAGCAGTTCTTC.

This clonotype came up a few times. This rearrangement joins TRBV4-3 to TRBJ2-3, with TRBD2 matching over 7 bases. Germline CDR1 and CDR2: LGHNA and YSLEER. This CDR3 is built from 19 residues. J gave up 4 bases and V 1 base, and 17 bases lay outside the gene matches. The CDR3 is CASSQVARVVGGLADTQYF. Written as DNA, the CDR3 is TGCGCCAGCAGCCAAGTAGCCCGGGTGGTGGGAGGGTTGGCAGATACGCAGTATTTT.